This entry is about one T cell receptor beta chain. This CDR3 is 15 amino acids long. CDR1 and CDR2 (germline): SEHNR, FQNEAQ (reference sequence). The trim removed 2 bases at V and 3 bases at J, leaving 3 bases unmatched. The sample originates from a study of T cell changes during pregnancy in multiple sclerosis. The data were produced by immunoSEQ multiplex PCR, yet TCRdb's version contains in-frame clones alone and is incomplete. This table holds under 45,000 clones, about 94% found once. The sequence came from a female donor with multiple sclerosis, enrolled in a pregnancy study. This specimen was CD4+ T cells from peripheral blood mononuclear cells, taken after pregnancy. V gene TRBV7-9 combines with J gene TRBJ2-5; 10 positions agree with TRBD2. CDR3 in DNA: TGTGCCAGCAGCTTAACTAGCGGGGAAAAAGAGACCCAGTACTTC. Amino acid sequence: CASSLTSGEKETQYF.